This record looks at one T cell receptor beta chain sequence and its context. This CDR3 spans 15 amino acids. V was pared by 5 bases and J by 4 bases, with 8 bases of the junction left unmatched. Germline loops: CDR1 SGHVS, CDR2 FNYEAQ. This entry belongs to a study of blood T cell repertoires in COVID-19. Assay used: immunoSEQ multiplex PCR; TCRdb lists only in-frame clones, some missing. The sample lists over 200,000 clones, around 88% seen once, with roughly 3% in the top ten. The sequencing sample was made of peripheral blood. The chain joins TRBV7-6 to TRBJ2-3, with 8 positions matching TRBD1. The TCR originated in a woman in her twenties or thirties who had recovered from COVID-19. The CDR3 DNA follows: TGTGCCAGCAGCACCCGGGACAGGCCAGCAGATACGCAGTATTTT. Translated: CASSTRDRPADTQYF.